The T cell receptor (beta chain) described here comes from a study of CD8 T cells in Susac syndrome. RNA in amounts of about 0.45 to 1 ug was reverse transcribed with random hexamers. TCRdb itself ran the immunoSEQ multiplex PCR reads through MiXCR, one entry per CDR3 protein. The repertoire holds 150,000 or so distinct CDR3 sequences, with around 93% as singletons. Germline CDR1 DFQATT, CDR2 SNEGSKA (reference sequence). V was shortened by 7 bases and J by 1 base, with 13 bases between the two germline ends. The CDR3 length is 13 residues. The Susac syndrome patients fit the recently defined diagnostic criteria for definite or probable disease.

This clonotype was sampled from a human donor with Susac syndrome. The sequencing sample was made of CD4+ T cells from PBMCs. This chain links TRBV20-1 with TRBJ1-1, with D maybe TRBD1 (5 bases). DNA of the CDR3: TGCAGTGTTCAGGGATACGCGAACACTGAAGCTTTCTTT. Translating gives CSVQGYANTEAFF.